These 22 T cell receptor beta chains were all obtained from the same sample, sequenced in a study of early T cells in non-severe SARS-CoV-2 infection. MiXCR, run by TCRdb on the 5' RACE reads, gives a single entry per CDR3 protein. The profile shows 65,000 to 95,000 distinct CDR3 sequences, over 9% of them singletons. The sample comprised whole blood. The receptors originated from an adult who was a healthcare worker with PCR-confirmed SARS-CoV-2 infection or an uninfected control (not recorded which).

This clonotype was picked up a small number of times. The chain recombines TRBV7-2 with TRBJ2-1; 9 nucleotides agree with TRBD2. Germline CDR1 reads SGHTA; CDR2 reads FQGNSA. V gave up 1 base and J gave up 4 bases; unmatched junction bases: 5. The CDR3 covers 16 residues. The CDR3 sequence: CASSLVVTSGYNEQFF. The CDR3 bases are TGTGCCAGCAGCTTAGTGGTGACTAGCGGATACAATGAGCAGTTCTTC.

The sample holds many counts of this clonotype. The chain's CDR3 is CASSLSTGGRYEQYF. In DNA, the CDR3 is TGTGCCAGCAGTTTATCGACCGGGGGCCGGTACGAGCAGTACTTC. This chain joins TRBV27 and TRBJ2-7; either TRBD1 or TRBD2 may supply D (6 bases each). The CDR3 extends over 15 amino acids. Trimming took 0 bases from V and 4 from J, leaving 13 bases between them. CDR1 is MNHEY, CDR2 SMNVEV, per germline (reference sequence).

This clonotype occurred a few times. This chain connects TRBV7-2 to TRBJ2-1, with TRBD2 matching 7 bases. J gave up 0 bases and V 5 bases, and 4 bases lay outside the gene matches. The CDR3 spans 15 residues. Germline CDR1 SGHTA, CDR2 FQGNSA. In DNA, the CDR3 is TGTGCCAGCAGCCCGAGGACTAGCTCCTACAATGAGCAGTTCTTC. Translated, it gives CASSPRTSSYNEQFF.

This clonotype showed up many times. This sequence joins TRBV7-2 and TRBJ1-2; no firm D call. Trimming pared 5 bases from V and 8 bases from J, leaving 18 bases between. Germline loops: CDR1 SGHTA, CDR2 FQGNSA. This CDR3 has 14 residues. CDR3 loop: CASSPQWMGGGYTF. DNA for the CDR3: TGTGCCAGCAGCCCACAATGGATGGGTGGCGGCTACACCTTC.

CDR3 sequence: CASSSHRDLNTEAFF. CDR3 coding DNA: TGTGCCAGCAGTTCTCACAGGGATCTGAACACTGAAGCTTTCTTT. This chain uses TRBV12-3 or TRBV12-4 with TRBJ1-1; a possible D gene is TRBD1 (6 bases). Trimming pared 4 bases from V and 0 bases from J, leaving 12 bases between. CDR3 size: 15 residues.

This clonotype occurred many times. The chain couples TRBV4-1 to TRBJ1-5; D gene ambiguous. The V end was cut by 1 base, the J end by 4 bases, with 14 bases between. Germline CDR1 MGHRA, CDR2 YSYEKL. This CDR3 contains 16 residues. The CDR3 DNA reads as TGCGCCAGCAGCCAAGGGGAGACCTGGTTAAATCAGCCCCAGCATTTT. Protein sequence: CASSQGETWLNQPQHF.

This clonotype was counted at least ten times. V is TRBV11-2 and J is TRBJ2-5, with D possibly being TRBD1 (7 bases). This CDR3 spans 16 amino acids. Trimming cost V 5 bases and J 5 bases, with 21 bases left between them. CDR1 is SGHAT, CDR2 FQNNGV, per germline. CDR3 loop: CASSQTARTGGETQYF. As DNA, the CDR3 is TGTGCCAGCAGCCAAACAGCCCGGACAGGAGGGGAGACCCAGTACTTC.

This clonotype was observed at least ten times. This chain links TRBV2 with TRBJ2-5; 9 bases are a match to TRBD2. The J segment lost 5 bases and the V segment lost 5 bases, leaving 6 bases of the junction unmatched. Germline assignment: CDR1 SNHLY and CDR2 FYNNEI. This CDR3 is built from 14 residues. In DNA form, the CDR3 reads TGTGCCAGCAGTTTAGCGGGAGTAGGCGAGACCCAGTACTTC. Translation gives CASSLAGVGETQYF.

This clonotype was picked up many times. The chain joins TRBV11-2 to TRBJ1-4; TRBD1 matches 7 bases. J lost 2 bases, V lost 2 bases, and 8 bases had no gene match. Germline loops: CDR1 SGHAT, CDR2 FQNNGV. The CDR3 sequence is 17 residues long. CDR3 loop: CASSLNRGQGTNEKLFF. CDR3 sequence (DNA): TGTGCCAGCAGCTTAAATAGGGGGCAGGGGACTAATGAAAAACTGTTTTTT.

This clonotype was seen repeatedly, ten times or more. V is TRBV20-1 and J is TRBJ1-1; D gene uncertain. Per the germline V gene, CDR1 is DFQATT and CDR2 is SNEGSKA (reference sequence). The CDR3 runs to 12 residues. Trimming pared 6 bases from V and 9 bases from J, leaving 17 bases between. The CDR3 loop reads CSAVGSLQQAFF. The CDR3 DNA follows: TGCAGTGCGGTCGGGAGTCTTCAGCAAGCTTTCTTT.

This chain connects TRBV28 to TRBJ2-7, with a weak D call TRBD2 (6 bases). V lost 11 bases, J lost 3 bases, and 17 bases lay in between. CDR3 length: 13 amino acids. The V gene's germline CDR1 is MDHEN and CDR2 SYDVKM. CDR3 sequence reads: CAAGQGPIYEQYF. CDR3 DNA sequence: TGTGCCGCGGGGCAGGGTCCAATCTACGAGCAGTACTTC.

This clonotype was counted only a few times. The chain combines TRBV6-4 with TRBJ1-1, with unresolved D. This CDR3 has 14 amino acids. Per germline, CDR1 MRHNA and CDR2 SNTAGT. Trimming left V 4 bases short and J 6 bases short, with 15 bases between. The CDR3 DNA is TGTGCCAGCAGTGCCGTGGGCAGAAGGGCTGAAGCTTTCTTT. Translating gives CASSAVGRRAEAFF.

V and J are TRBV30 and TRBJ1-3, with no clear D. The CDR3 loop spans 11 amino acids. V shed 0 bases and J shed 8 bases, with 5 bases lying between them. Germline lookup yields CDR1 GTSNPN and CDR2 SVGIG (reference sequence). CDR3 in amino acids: CAWSVSHTIYF. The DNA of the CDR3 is TGTGCCTGGAGTGTATCACACACCATATATTTT.

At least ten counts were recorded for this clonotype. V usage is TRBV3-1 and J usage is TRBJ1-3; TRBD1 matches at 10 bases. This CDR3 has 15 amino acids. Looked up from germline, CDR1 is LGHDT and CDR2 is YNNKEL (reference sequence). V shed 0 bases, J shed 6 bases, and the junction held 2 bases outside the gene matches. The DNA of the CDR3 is TGTGCCAGCAGCCAAGATGGGACAGGGGTAAACACCATATATTTT. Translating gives CASSQDGTGVNTIYF.

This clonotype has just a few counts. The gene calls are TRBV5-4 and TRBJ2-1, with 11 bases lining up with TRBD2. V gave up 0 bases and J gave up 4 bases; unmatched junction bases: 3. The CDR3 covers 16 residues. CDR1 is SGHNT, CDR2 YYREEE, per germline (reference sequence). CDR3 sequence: CASSLAGTSGYNEQFF. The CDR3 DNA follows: TGTGCCAGCAGCTTGGCCGGGACTAGCGGTTACAATGAGCAGTTCTTC.

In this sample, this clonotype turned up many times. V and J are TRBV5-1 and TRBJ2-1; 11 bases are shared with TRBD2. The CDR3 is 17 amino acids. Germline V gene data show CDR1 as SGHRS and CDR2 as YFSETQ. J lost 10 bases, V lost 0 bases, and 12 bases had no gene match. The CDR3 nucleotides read TGCGCCAGCAGCTTGGAGAGTCTCCTAGCGGGAGGAAAGGAGCAGTTCTTC. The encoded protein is CASSLESLLAGGKEQFF. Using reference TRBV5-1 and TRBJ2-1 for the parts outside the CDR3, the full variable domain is KAGVTQTPRYLIKTRGQQVTLSCSPISGHRSVSWYQQTPGQGLQFLFEYFSETQRNKGNFPGRFSGRQFSNSRSEMNVSTLELGDSALYLCASSLESLLAGGKEQFFGPGTRLTVL.

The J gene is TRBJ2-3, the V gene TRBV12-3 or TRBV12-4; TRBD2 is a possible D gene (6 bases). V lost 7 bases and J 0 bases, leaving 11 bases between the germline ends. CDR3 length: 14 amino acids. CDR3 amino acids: CASMGDFSTDTQYF. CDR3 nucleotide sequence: TGTGCCAGCATGGGGGACTTCAGCACAGATACGCAGTATTTT.

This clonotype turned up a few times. CDR3 residues: CASSFFVSDGQETQYF. CDR3 nucleotides: TGTGCCAGCAGCTTCTTCGTTTCGGACGGCCAAGAGACCCAGTACTTC. The chain couples TRBV7-2 to TRBJ2-5; D is uncertain. Germline CDR1 is SGHTA and CDR2 is FQGNSA. The CDR3 loop spans 16 amino acids. V lost 3 bases, J lost 1 base, and 15 bases lay in between. Combining the CDR3 with reference TRBV7-2 and TRBJ2-5 gives the whole variable domain GAGVSQSPSNKVTEKGKDVELRCDPISGHTALYWYRQSLGQGLEFLIYFQGNSAPDKSGLPSDRFSAERTGGSVSTLTIQRTQQEDSAVYLCASSFFVSDGQETQYFGPGTRLLVL.

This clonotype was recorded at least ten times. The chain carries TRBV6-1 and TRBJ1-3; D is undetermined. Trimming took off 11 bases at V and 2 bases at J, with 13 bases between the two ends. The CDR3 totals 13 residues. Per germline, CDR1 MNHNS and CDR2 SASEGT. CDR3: CASEDWAGNTIYF. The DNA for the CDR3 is TGTGCCTCCGAAGACTGGGCTGGAAACACCATATATTTT.

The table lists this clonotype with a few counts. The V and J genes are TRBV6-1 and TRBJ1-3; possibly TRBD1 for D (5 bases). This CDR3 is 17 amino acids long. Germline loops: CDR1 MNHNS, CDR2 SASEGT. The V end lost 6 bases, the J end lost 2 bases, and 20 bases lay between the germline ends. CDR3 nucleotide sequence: TGTGCCAGCAGGGCCAGGGAGGCTCCCGGAGCTGGAAACACCATATATTTT. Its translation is CASRAREAPGAGNTIYF.

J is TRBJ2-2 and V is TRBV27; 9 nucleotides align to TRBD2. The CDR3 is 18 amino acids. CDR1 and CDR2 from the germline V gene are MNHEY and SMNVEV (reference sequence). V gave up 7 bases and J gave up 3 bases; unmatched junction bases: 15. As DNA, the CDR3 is TGTGCCAGCACCCCTTTTAGCGGGAGACCATCGGACACCGGGGAGCTGTTTTTT. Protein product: CASTPFSGRPSDTGELFF.

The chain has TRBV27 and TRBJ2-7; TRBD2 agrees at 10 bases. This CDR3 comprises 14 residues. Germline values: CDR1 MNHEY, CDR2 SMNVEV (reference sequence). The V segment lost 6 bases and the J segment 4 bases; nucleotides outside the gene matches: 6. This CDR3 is CASSPGLAIYEQYF. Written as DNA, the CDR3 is TGTGCCAGCAGCCCGGGACTAGCGATTTACGAGCAGTACTTC.